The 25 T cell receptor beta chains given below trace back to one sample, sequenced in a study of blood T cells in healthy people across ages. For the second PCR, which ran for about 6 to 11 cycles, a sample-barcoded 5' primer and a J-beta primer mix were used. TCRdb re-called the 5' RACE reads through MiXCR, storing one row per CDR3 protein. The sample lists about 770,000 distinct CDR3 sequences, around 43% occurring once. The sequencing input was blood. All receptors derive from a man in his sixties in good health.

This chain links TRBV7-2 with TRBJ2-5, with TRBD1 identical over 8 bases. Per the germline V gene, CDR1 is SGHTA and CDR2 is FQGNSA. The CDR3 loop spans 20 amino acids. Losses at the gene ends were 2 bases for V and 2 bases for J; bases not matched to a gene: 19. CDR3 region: CASSLRHGLNSDREQETQYF. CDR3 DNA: TGTGCCAGCAGCTTACGACACGGACTAAACTCGGACAGGGAACAAGAGACCCAGTACTTC. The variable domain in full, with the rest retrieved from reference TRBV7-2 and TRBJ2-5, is GAGVSQSPSNKVTEKGKDVELRCDPISGHTALYWYRQSLGQGLEFLIYFQGNSAPDKSGLPSDRFSAERTGGSVSTLTIQRTQQEDSAVYLCASSLRHGLNSDREQETQYFGPGTRLLVL.

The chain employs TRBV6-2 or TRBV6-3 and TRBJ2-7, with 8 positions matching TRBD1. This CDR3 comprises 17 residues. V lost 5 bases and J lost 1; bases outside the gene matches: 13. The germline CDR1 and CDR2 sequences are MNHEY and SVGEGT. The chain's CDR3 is CASSRPASGGGSYEQYF. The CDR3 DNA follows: TGTGCCAGCAGTCGACCGGCCTCAGGGGGCGGTTCCTACGAGCAGTACTTC.

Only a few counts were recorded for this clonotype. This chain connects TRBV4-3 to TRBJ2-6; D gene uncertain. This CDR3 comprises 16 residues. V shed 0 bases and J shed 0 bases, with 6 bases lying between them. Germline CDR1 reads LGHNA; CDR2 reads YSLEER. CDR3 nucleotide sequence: TGCGCCAGCAGCCAAGACAGGTTCTCTGGGGCCAACGTCCTGACTTTC. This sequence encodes CASSQDRFSGANVLTF.

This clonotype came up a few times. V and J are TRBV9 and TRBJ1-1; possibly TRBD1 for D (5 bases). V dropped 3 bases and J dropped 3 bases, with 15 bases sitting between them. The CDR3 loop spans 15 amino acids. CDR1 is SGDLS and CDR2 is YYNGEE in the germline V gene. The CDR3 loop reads CASSGFYGGDTEAFF. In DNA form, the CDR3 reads TGTGCCAGCAGCGGGTTTTACGGGGGGGACACTGAAGCTTTCTTT.

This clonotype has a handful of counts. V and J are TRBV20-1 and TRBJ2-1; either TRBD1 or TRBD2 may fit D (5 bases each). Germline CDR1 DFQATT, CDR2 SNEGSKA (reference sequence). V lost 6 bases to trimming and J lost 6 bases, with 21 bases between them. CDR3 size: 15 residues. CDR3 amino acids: CSAPFPGHLTNEQFF. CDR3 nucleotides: TGCAGTGCACCATTCCCGGGGCATTTGACCAATGAGCAGTTCTTC.

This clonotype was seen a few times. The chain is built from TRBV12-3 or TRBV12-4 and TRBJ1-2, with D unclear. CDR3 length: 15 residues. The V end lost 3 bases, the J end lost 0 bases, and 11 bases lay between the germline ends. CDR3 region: CASSFSILTNYGYTF. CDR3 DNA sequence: TGTGCCAGCAGTTTCTCCATCCTGACTAACTATGGCTACACCTTC.

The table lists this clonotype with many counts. CDR3 DNA: TGTGCCAGCAGCTCTCGGGACTTTACCTACGAGCAGTACTTC. Translating it yields CASSSRDFTYEQYF. The chain joins TRBV7-9 to TRBJ2-7; D perhaps matches TRBD2 (6 bases). The CDR3 runs to 14 residues. The V end lost 4 bases, the J end lost 2 bases, and 12 bases lay between the germline ends. The V gene's germline CDR1 is SEHNR and CDR2 FQNEAQ (reference sequence).

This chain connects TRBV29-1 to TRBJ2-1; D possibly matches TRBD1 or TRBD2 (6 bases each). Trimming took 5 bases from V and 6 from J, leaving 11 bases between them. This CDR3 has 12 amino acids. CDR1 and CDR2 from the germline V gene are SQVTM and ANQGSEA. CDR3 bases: TGCAGCGTTACTGGGGGGCCCAATGAGCAGTTCTTC. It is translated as CSVTGGPNEQFF.

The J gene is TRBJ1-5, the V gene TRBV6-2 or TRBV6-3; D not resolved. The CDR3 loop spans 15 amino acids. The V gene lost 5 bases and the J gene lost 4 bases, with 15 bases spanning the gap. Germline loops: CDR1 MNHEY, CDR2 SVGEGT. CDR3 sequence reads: CASSPHYTRNQPQHF. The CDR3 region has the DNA TGTGCCAGCAGTCCCCACTACACAAGGAATCAGCCCCAGCATTTT.

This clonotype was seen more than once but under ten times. The CDR3 sequence: CASSQDHIQGGGEKLFF. As DNA, the CDR3 is TGCGCCAGCAGCCAAGATCACATACAGGGAGGGGGCGAAAAACTGTTTTTT. The chain couples TRBV4-3 to TRBJ1-4, with 7 bases identical to TRBD1. V lost 0 bases to trimming and J lost 8 bases; unmatched junction nucleotides: 12. The CDR3 has 17 residues. In germline, CDR1 is LGHNA, CDR2 YSLEER.

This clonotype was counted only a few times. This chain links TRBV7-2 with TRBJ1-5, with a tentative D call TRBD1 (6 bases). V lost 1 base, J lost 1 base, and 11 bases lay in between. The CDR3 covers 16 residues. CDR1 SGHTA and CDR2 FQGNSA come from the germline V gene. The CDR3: CASSLGGDRSNQPQHF. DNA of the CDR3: TGTGCCAGCAGCTTAGGTGGCGACAGGAGCAATCAGCCCCAGCATTTT.

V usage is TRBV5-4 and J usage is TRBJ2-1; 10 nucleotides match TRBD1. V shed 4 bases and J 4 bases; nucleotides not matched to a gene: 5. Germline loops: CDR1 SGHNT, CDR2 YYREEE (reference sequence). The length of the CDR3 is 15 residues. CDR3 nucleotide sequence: TGTGCCAGCAGCAAATCGGGACAGGGGTACAATGAGCAGTTCTTC. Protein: CASSKSGQGYNEQFF. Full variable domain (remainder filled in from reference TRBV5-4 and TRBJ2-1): ETGVTQSPTHLIKTRGQQVTLRCSSQSGHNTVSWYQQALGQGPQFIFQYYREEENGRGNFPPRFSGLQFPNYSSELNVNALELDDSALYLCASSKSGQGYNEQFFGPGTRLTVL.

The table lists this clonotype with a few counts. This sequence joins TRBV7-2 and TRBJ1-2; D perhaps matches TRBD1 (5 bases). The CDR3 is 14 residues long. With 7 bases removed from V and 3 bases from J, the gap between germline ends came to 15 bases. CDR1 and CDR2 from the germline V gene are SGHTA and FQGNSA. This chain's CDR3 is CASTAQASYYGYTF. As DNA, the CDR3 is TGTGCCAGCACGGCACAGGCTTCCTACTATGGCTACACCTTC.

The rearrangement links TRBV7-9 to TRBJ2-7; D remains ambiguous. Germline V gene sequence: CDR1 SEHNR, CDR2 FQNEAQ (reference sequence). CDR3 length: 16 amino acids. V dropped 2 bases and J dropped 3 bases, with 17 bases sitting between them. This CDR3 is CASSLWLSNSGYEQYF. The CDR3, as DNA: TGTGCCAGCAGCTTATGGCTCTCCAACTCGGGCTACGAGCAGTACTTC.

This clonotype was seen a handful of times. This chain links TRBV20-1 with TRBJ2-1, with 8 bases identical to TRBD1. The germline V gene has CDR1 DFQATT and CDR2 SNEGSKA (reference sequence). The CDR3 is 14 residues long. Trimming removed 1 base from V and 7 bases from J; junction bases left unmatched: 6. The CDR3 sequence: CSARARTGLNEQFF. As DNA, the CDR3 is TGCAGTGCTAGAGCTAGGACAGGGCTGAATGAGCAGTTCTTC.

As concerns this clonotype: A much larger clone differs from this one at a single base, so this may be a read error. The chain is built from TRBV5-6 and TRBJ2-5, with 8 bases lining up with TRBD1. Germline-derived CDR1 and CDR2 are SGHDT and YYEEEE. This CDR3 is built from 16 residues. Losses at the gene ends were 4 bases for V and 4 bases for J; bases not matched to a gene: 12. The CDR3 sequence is CASSTRDRTKSETQYF. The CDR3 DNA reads TGTGCCAGCAGCACAAGGGACAGGACCAAATCAGAGACCCAGTACTTC.

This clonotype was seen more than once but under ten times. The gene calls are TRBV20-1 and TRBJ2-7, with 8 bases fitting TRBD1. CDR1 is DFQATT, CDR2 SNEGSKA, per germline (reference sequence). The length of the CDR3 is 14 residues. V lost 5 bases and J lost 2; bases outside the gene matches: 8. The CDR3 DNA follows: TGCAGTGCTCCACGGCAGGGGGCCACCTACGAGCAGTACTTC. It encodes CSAPRQGATYEQYF.

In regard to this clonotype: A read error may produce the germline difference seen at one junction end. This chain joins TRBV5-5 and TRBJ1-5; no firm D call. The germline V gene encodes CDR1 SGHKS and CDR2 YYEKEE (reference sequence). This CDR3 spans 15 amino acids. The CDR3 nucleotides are TGTGCCAGCAGCTTGGTCGGGAATAGCAATCAGCCTCAGCATTTT. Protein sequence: CASSLVGNSNQPQHF.

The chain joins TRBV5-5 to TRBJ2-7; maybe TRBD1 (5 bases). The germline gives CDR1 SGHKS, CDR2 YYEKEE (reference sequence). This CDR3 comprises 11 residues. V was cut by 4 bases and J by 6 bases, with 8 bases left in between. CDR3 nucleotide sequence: TGTGCCAGCAGCACAGGCATCGAGCAGTACTTC. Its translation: CASSTGIEQYF.

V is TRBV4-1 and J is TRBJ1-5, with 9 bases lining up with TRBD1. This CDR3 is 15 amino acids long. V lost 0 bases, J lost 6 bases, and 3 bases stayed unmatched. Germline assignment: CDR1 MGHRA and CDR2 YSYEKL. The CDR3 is CASSQDGTGFQPQHF. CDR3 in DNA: TGCGCCAGCAGCCAAGATGGGACAGGGTTTCAGCCCCAGCATTTT.

CDR3 sequence: CATLRTGGDQPQHF. The CDR3 DNA follows: TGTGCCACCTTACGGACAGGGGGGGATCAGCCCCAGCATTTT. The chain couples TRBV6-2 or TRBV6-3 to TRBJ1-5, with 10 bases aligning to TRBD1. CDR1 MNHEY and CDR2 SVGEGT come from the germline V gene. The CDR3 loop spans 14 amino acids. V shed 10 bases, J shed 5 bases, and the junction held 8 bases outside the gene matches.

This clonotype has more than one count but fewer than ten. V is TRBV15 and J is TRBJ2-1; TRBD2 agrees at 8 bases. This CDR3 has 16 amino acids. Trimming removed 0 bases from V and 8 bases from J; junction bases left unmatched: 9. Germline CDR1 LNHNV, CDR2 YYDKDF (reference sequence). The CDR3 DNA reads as TGTGCCACCAGCAGAGATCCGGGGGGGCGAAGCGATGAGCAGTTCTTC. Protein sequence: CATSRDPGGRSDEQFF.

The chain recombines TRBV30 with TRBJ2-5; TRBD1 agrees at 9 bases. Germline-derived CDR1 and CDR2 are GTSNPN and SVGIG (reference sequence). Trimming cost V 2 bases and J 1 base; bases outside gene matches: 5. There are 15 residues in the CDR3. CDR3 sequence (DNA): TGTGCCTGGAGTTTCCGGGACAGGGTCCAAGAGACCCAGTACTTC. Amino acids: CAWSFRDRVQETQYF.

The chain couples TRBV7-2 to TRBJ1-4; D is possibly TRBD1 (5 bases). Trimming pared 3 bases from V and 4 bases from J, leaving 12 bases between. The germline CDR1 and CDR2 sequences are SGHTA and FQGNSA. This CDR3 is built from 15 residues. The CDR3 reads CASSFGGRVNEKLFF. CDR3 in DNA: TGTGCCAGCAGCTTCGGGGGACGAGTTAATGAAAAACTGTTTTTT.

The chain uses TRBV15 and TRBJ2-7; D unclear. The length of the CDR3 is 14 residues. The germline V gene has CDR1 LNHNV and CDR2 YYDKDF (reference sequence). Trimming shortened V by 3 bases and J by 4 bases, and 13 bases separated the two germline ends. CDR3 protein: CATSRVTTTYEQYF. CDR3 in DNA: TGTGCCACCAGCAGGGTTACTACGACATACGAGCAGTACTTC.